This T cell receptor (beta chain) was obtained from a study of T cell responses to AZD1222 COVID-19 vaccine. Study-level findings and limits: Mostly white British, mostly female donors; authors suggested clonal diversity may be underestimated. The study found Spike-specific TCR breadth and depth rose after two AZD1222 doses. Baseline serostatus was positive in only a handful of AZD1222 recipients.

The V end lost 6 bases, the J end lost 1 base, and 9 bases lay between the germline ends. The CDR3 runs 13 residues. Germline-derived CDR1 and CDR2 are SGHRS and YFSETQ. This clone was counted once. Its target is not known. Only in-frame clones appear in the TCRdb table, and some are missing; sequencing was by immunoSEQ multiplex PCR. The data show 120,000 or so clones, 85% to 90% seen once. V usage is TRBV5-1 and J usage is TRBJ2-3; D is uncertain. Sequencing used peripheral blood, obtained 28 days after the second AZD1222 dose. This TCR was recovered from an adult who received the AZD1222 COVID-19 vaccine. For the CDR3, the DNA is TGCGCCAGCATGGCGGAAGGCACAGATACGCAGTATTTT. Its protein is CASMAEGTDTQYF.